This TCR beta chain was observed in a study of blood T cells in healthy people across ages. The CDR3 extends over 16 amino acids. Germline-derived CDR1 and CDR2 are MNHEY and SVGEGT. It was with a sample-barcoded 5' primer and a J-beta primer mix that a second PCR of roughly 7 to 11 cycles was run. Each sample yielded at least 3 million CDR3-containing paired-end reads. TCRdb reanalysed the 5' RACE reads using MiXCR and keeps one entry per CDR3 protein. The sample holds about 1.6 million distinct CDR3 sequences, roughly 32% seen once. This clonotype came up a few times. V gene TRBV6-2 or TRBV6-3 combines with J gene TRBJ2-3; 7 positions match TRBD1. The receptor was isolated from a young woman in good health. Sequenced material: blood. The CDR3 DNA sequence: TGTATCAGCATCCGGGACAGCTTACAACGTCCAGATACGCAGTATTTT. It encodes CISIRDSLQRPDTQYF.